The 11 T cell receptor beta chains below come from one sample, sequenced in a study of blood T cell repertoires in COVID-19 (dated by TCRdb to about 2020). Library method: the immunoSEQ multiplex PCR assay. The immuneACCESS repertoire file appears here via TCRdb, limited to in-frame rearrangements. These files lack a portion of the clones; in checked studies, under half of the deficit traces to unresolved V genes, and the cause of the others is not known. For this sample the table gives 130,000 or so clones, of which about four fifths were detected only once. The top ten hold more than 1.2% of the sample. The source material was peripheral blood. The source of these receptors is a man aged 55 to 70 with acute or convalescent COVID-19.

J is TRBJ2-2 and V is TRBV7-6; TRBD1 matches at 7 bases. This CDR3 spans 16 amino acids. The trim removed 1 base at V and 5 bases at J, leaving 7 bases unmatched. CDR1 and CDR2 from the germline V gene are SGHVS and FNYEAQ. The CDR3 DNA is TGTGCCAGCAGCTTAGTCTCGGGACAGACGACCGGGGAGCTGTTTTTT. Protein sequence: CASSLVSGQTTGELFF.

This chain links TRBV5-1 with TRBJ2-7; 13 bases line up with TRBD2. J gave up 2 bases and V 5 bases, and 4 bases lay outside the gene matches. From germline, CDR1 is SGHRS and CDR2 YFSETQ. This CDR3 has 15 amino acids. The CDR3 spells CASRRGLAGTYEQYF. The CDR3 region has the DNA TGCGCCAGCAGGCGGGGACTAGCGGGGACCTACGAGCAGTACTTC.

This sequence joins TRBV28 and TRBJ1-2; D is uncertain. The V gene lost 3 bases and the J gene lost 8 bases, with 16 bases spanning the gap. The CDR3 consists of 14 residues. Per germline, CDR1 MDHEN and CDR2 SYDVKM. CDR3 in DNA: TGTGCCAGCAGTTTCAATCCCCCGCTACCGGGCTACACCTTC. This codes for CASSFNPPLPGYTF.

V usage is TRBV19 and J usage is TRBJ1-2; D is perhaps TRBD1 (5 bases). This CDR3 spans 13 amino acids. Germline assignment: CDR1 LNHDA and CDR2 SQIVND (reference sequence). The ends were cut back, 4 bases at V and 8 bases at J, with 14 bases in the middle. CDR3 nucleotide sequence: TGTGCCAGTAGTACACGACAGTCGGAGGGCTACACCTTC. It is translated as CASSTRQSEGYTF.

CDR3 in DNA: TGTGCCAGCAGCCGACCAGGGTTGGACTATGGCTACACCTTC. Protein sequence: CASSRPGLDYGYTF. The rearrangement joins TRBV7-9 to TRBJ1-2; possible D gene TRBD1, 5 bases. CDR1 is SEHNR and CDR2 is FQNEAQ in the germline V gene (reference sequence). The germline V and J ends were trimmed by 5 bases and 3 bases, with 13 bases remaining between them. The CDR3 covers 14 residues.

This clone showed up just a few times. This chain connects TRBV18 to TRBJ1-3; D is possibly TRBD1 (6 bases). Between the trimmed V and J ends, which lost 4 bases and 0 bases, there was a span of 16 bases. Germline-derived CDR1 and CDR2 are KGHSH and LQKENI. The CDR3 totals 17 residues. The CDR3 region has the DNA TGTGCCAGCTCACAAACGACAGGCCAACGCTCTGGAAACACCATATATTTT. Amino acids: CASSQTTGQRSGNTIYF.

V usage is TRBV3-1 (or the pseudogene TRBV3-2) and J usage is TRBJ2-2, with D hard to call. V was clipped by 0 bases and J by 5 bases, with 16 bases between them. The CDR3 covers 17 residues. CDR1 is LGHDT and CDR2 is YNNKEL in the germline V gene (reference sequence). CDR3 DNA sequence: TGTGCCAGCAGCCAAGATGGGCCGAGAACTGCGACCGGGGAGCTGTTTTTT. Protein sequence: CASSQDGPRTATGELFF.

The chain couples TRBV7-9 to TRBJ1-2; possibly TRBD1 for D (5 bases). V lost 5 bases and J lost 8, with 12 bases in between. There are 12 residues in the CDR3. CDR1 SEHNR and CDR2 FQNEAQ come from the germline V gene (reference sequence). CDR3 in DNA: TGTGCCAGCAGCCTTGGGGCTTCGGGCTACACCTTC. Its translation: CASSLGASGYTF.

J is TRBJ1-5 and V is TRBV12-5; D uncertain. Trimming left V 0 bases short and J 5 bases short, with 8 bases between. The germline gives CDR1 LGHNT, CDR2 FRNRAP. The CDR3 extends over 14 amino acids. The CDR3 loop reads CASGLVPGYQPQHF. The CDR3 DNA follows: TGTGCTAGTGGTTTGGTACCCGGGTATCAGCCCCAGCATTTT.

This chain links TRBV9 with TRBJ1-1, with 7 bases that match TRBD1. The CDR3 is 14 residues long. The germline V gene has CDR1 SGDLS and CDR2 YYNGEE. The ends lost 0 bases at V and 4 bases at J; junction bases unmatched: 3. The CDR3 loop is CASSVDQGGTEAFF. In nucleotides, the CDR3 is TGTGCCAGCAGCGTAGATCAGGGGGGCACTGAAGCTTTCTTT.

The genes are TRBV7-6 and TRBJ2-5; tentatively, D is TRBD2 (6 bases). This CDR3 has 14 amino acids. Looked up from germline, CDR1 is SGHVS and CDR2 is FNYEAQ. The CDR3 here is CVSTKAGSSETQYF. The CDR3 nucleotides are TGTGTTTCAACGAAGGCGGGAAGTTCAGAGACCCAGTACTTC.